This is a list of T cell receptor beta chains from one sample in a study of cytomegalovirus exposure and HLA in healthy donors. Using immunoSEQ multiplex PCR, the repertoire was profiled, and TCRdb retains in-frame clones only, with some absent. In the table there are over 150,000 clones, roughly 70% of which are singletons. Sequencing was carried out using PBMCs. Source of these receptors: a male donor in good health and CMV-seronegative. The CDR3 runs from the conserved cysteine through the conserved F or W. Each record gives: V gene, clone size, D gene, J gene, CDR3 DNA, CDR3 protein. The D gene is left open where the match is weak. Clone size is given for some rows only: seen once, a few or many times, or a class if the clone is expanded.

V gene: TRBV4-3
clone size: few
D gene: .
J gene: TRBJ2-7
CDR3 DNA: TGCGCCAGCAGCCAAGAAACTCCTGCCTACGAGCAGTACTTC
CDR3 protein: CASSQETPAYEQYF

V gene: TRBV2
clone size: .
D gene: .
J gene: TRBJ1-5
CDR3 DNA: TGTGCCAGCAGCTTTGGTCCTAACGGCAATCAGCCCCAGCATTTT
CDR3 protein: CASSFGPNGNQPQHF

V gene: TRBV7-2
clone size: few
D gene: .
J gene: TRBJ1-5
CDR3 DNA: TGTGCCAGCAGCTCTTATAGCAATCAGCCCCAGCATTTT
CDR3 protein: CASSSYSNQPQHF

V gene: TRBV7-9
clone size: many
D gene: .
J gene: TRBJ1-4
CDR3 DNA: TGTGCCAGCAGCTTCGGCAGGGTGTACGGTGAAAAACTGTTTTTT
CDR3 protein: CASSFGRVYGEKLFF

V gene: TRBV28
clone size: .
D gene: TRBD1
J gene: TRBJ2-1
CDR3 DNA: TGTGCCAGCCTAACAGGGGAGCGCAATGAGCAGTTCTTC
CDR3 protein: CASLTGERNEQFF

V gene: TRBV30
clone size: .
D gene: .
J gene: TRBJ1-1
CDR3 DNA: TGTGCCTGGAGTGTAGCAGGGAACACTGAAGCTTTCTTT
CDR3 protein: CAWSVAGNTEAFF

V gene: TRBV30
clone size: .
D gene: TRBD1
J gene: TRBJ2-7
CDR3 DNA: TGTGCCTGGAGTATCCCGGACAGGGGGCTCTACGAGCAGTACTTC
CDR3 protein: CAWSIPDRGLYEQYF

V gene: TRBV9
clone size: .
D gene: TRBD2
J gene: TRBJ2-3
CDR3 DNA: TGTGCCAGCAGCGCCGGGACTAGCGGGGGAGGTTTCACAGATACGCAGTATTTT
CDR3 protein: CASSAGTSGGGFTDTQYF

V gene: TRBV2
clone size: .
D gene: TRBD2
J gene: TRBJ2-7
CDR3 DNA: TGTGCCAGCAGTGCTACCGGGACTAGCGGGAGCTACGAGCAGTACTTC
CDR3 protein: CASSATGTSGSYEQYF

V gene: TRBV6-5
clone size: .
D gene: TRBD1
J gene: TRBJ1-2
CDR3 DNA: TGTGCCAGCAGAAGTACAGGGGACTATGGCTACACCTTC
CDR3 protein: CASRSTGDYGYTF

V gene: TRBV10-3
clone size: .
D gene: .
J gene: TRBJ1-2
CDR3 DNA: TGTGCCATCAGTGAAACAGTCTATGGCTACACCTTC
CDR3 protein: CAISETVYGYTF

V gene: TRBV5-1
clone size: .
D gene: TRBD2
J gene: TRBJ2-2
CDR3 DNA: TGCGCCAGCAGATCCGGGACTAGCGGGAGGGCCTGGGAGCTGTTTTTT
CDR3 protein: CASRSGTSGRAWELFF

V gene: TRBV27
clone size: few
D gene: .
J gene: TRBJ2-7
CDR3 DNA: TGTGCCAGCAGTACTCCCGGCTACGAGCAGTACTTC
CDR3 protein: CASSTPGYEQYF

V gene: TRBV6-6
clone size: .
D gene: TRBD1
J gene: TRBJ2-7
CDR3 DNA: TGTGCCAGCAGAACGGGACAGGGGGCTTACGAGCAGTACTTC
CDR3 protein: CASRTGQGAYEQYF